The rows below give T cell receptor beta chains drawn from one sample of a study of blood T cells in healthy people across ages. TCRdb re-called the 5' RACE reads through MiXCR, storing one row per CDR3 protein. The sample gives approximately 820,000 distinct CDR3 sequences, around 42% of which show up once; about 19% is in the top ten. The specimen was blood. The source of these receptors is a man aged 60 to 69 in good health. The CDR3 runs from the conserved cysteine through the conserved F or W. D genes are given only for firm matches. Not every row has a clone size; where given, it reads once, few, many or a size class.

J gene,D gene,clone size,V gene,CDR3 protein,CDR3 DNA
TRBJ2-1,NA,few,TRBV7-9,CASSRGTNDEQFF,TGTGCCAGCAGCAGAGGGACCAACGATGAGCAGTTCTTC
TRBJ1-5,NA,NA,TRBV4-1,CASSQDRGYGQPQHF,TGCGCCAGCAGCCAAGACAGGGGTTACGGTCAGCCCCAGCATTTT
TRBJ2-7,NA,NA,TRBV4-3,CASSQDWGAGYEQYF,TGCGCCAGCAGCCAAGATTGGGGGGCGGGGTACGAGCAGTACTTC
TRBJ2-7,NA,NA,TRBV25-1,CASSEGQGGHQYF,TGTGCCAGCAGTGAGGGGCAGGGTGGTCACCAGTACTTC
TRBJ2-1,NA,many,TRBV10-2,CASSDSGAGTYNEQFF,TGCGCCAGCAGTGACTCCGGCGCGGGAACCTACAATGAGCAGTTCTTC
TRBJ1-3,NA,few,TRBV4-3,CASSQDLTGSGNTIYF,TGCGCCAGCAGCCAAGATTTGACTGGCTCTGGAAACACCATATATTTT
TRBJ2-3,NA,few,TRBV27,CASTPQGRTDTQYF,TGTGCCAGCACCCCACAGGGTCGGACAGATACGCAGTATTTT
TRBJ1-1,NA,few,TRBV20-1,CSARRADGNTEAFF,TGCAGTGCCCGTCGGGCCGACGGGAACACTGAAGCTTTCTTT
TRBJ1-5,TRBD1,many,TRBV29-1,CSVGDRGNQPQHF,TGCAGCGTTGGGGACAGGGGGAATCAGCCCCAGCATTTT
TRBJ2-7,NA,many,TRBV29-1,CSAQGGPYEQYF,TGCAGCGCCCAGGGGGGCCCCTACGAGCAGTACTTC
TRBJ2-5,NA,few,TRBV5-1,CASSLQGNLQETQYF,TGCGCCAGCAGCTTACAGGGTAATCTCCAAGAGACCCAGTACTTC
TRBJ2-5,TRBD2,NA,TRBV11-2,CAGGRDLKETQYF,TGTGCCGGGGGGAGGGACCTTAAAGAGACCCAGTACTTC
TRBJ1-5,TRBD1,NA,TRBV6-1,CASGRQGQYSNQPQHF,TGTGCCAGCGGTCGACAGGGACAATATAGCAATCAGCCCCAGCATTTT
TRBJ1-6,NA,NA,TRBV3-1,CASSHYTGGNSPLHF,TGTGCCAGCAGCCACTACACCGGGGGTAATTCACCCCTCCACTTT
TRBJ1-1,NA,once,TRBV9,CASSTSPGKFTEAFF,TGTGCCAGCAGCACCTCGCCAGGGAAATTCACTGAAGCTTTCTTT
TRBJ2-1,NA,once,TRBV12-3/TRBV12-4,CASRGGGVLGSESEQFF,TGTGCCAGCAGGGGAGGGGGGGTATTAGGTAGCGAAAGTGAGCAGTTCTTC
TRBJ1-5,NA,few,TRBV5-6,CASSLEGAGNQPQHF,TGTGCCAGCAGCTTGGAAGGTGCGGGCAATCAGCCCCAGCATTTT
TRBJ1-6,NA,NA,TRBV20-1,CSASRGSGNSPLHF,TGCAGTGCTAGTAGGGGCAGTGGAAATTCACCCCTCCACTTT
TRBJ2-1,NA,few,TRBV7-9,CASIPVGAEQFF,TGTGCCAGCATCCCAGTGGGGGCTGAGCAGTTCTTC
TRBJ2-7,NA,NA,TRBV7-9,CASSTGRGTYEQYF,TGTGCCAGCAGCACGGGACGGGGGACCTACGAGCAGTACTTC
TRBJ2-7,NA,NA,TRBV5-1,CASSLDPTVNYEQYF,TGCGCCAGCAGCTTGGATCCGACAGTAAACTACGAGCAGTACTTC
TRBJ2-3,NA,NA,TRBV12-3/TRBV12-4,CASSLQAVVSTDTQYF,TGTGCCAGCAGTTTACAAGCGGTGGTTAGCACAGATACGCAGTATTTT
TRBJ2-3,TRBD2,few,TRBV29-1,CSVDAGGPTDTQYF,TGCAGCGTTGACGCGGGGGGGCCGACAGATACGCAGTATTTT
TRBJ2-3,NA,NA,TRBV28,CACNGNTDTQYF,TGTGCCTGCAACGGTAACACAGATACGCAGTATTTT
TRBJ1-3,TRBD1,few,TRBV6-6,CASSYGTGDGNTIYF,TGTGCCAGCAGTTACGGGACAGGGGATGGAAACACCATATATTTT
TRBJ2-1,NA,NA,TRBV6-2/TRBV6-3,CASSPKSTGTRNNEQFF,TGTGCCAGCAGTCCCAAGTCGACCGGGACACGAAACAATGAGCAGTTCTTC
TRBJ2-1,NA,NA,TRBV7-2,CASTFGHPNEQFF,TGTGCCAGCACCTTTGGACATCCCAATGAGCAGTTCTTC
TRBJ1-5,NA,NA,TRBV9,CASSRALETQPQHF,TGTGCCAGCAGCCGGGCCCTTGAGACGCAGCCCCAGCATTTT
TRBJ1-1,NA,NA,TRBV18,CASSPLGTGRAFF,TGTGCCAGCTCACCGTTAGGGACGGGAAGGGCTTTCTTT
TRBJ1-6,TRBD1,NA,TRBV6-5,CASSPDRGQSPLHF,TGTGCCAGCAGTCCCGACAGGGGGCAATCACCCCTCCACTTT
TRBJ1-3,NA,NA,TRBV29-1,CSVGTSGNTIYF,TGCAGCGTTGGAACCTCTGGAAACACCATATATTTT